One T cell receptor (beta chain) is described in this entry. Those who participated ranged in age from 18 to 89 years and resided in 20 to 25 US areas. Two consecutive negative NP/OP PCR tests, clearance, or resolved symptoms defined Cohort 3 recovery. The CDR3 extends over 15 amino acids. V was cut by 0 bases and J by 6 bases, with 11 bases left in between. The germline V gene encodes CDR1 LGHDT and CDR2 YNNKEL (reference sequence). This sample stems from a study of blood T cell repertoires in COVID-19. Turning to the study itself: There were acute and convalescent COVID-19 samples, and they came from the United States, Italy and Spain. The cDNA or gDNA used as material had been derived from T cells, B-cell-depleted T cells, or PBMCs.

The table came from immunoSEQ multiplex PCR; TCRdb's copy has only in-frame clones and leaves some out. Among a few hundred thousand clones listed, 84% were seen once. Material: PBMCs or T cells enriched from blood (not recorded which). This clonotype was obtained from a woman between 35 and 50 years old who had recovered from COVID-19. This rearrangement joins TRBV3-1 (or the pseudogene TRBV3-2) to TRBJ1-4, with D uncertain. The CDR3: CASSQDNSLHEKLFF. In DNA, the CDR3 is TGTGCCAGCAGCCAAGATAACAGCCTACATGAAAAACTGTTTTTT.